This T cell receptor beta chain was captured by sequencing in a study of blood T cells in healthy people across ages. Isolation of PBMCs gave at least 6 million cells per sample. This clonotype was seen a handful of times. A sample-barcoded 5' primer and a J-beta primer mix were used in a second PCR of roughly 7 to 11 cycles. All samples gave at least 3 million CDR3-containing paired-end reads. MiXCR, run by TCRdb on the 5' RACE reads, gives a single entry per CDR3 protein. The sample includes around 1,900,000 distinct CDR3 sequences, roughly two fifths of them seen just once. V lost 7 bases, J lost 1 base, and 12 bases lay in between. This CDR3 region has 14 residues. Germline V gene data show CDR1 as SNHLY and CDR2 as FYNNEI.

The sequence was obtained from a human donor in good health. The chain carries TRBV2 and TRBJ2-3; no reliable D call. The specimen sequenced was blood. The CDR3 DNA follows: TGTGCCAGCATGAGATCTTTTGGCACAGATACGCAGTATTTT. Amino acids: CASMRSFGTDTQYF.